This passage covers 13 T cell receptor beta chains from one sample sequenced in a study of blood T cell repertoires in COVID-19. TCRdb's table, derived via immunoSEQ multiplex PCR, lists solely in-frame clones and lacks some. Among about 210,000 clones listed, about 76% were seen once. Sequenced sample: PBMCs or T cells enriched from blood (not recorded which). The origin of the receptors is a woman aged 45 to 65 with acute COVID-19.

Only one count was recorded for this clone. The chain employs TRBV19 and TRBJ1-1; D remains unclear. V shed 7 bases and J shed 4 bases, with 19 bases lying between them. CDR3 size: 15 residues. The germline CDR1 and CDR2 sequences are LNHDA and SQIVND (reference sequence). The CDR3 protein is CASIAGPSATTEAFF. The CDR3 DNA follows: TGTGCCAGTATCGCGGGCCCCTCAGCGACCACTGAAGCTTTCTTT.

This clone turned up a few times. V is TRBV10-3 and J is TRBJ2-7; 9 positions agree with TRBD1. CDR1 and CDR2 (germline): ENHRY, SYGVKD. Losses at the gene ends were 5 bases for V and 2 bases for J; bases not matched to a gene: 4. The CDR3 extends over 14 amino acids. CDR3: CAISTGGAAYEQYF. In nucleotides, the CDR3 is TGTGCCATCAGTACAGGGGGCGCAGCCTACGAGCAGTACTTC.

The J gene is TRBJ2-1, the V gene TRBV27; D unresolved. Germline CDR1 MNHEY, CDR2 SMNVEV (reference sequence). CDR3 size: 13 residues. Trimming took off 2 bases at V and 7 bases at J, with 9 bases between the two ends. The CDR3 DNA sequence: TGTGCCAGCAGTTTAGCGGTCGGGAATGAGCAGTTCTTC. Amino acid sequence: CASSLAVGNEQFF.

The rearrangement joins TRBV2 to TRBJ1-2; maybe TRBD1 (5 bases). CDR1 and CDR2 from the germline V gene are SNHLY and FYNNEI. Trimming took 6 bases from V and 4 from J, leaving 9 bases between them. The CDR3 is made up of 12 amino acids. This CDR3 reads CASRGGTYGYTF. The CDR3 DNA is TGTGCCAGCAGGGGGGGTACCTATGGCTACACCTTC. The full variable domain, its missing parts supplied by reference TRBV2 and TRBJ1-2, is EPEVTQTPSHQVTQMGQEVILRCVPISNHLYFYWYRQILGQKVEFLVSFYNNEISEKSEIFDDQFSVERPDGSNFTLKIRSTKLEDSAMYFCASRGGTYGYTFGSGTRLTVV.

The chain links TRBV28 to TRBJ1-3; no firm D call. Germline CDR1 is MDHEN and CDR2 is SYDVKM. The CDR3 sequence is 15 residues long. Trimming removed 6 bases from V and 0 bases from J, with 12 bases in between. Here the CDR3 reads CASRWTDSSGNTIYF. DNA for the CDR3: TGTGCCAGCAGGTGGACGGACTCCTCTGGAAACACCATATATTTT.

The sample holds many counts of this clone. CDR3 DNA sequence: TGTGCCAGCAGTTACTACGGGACAGGGCCCTACGAGCAGTACTTC. Protein: CASSYYGTGPYEQYF. This chain joins TRBV6-2 or TRBV6-3 and TRBJ2-7; 9 bases match TRBD1. The V gene end was trimmed by 1 base and the J gene end by 2 bases; junction bases not matched to a gene: 3. The CDR3 length is 15 residues. In germline, CDR1 is MNHEY, CDR2 SVGEGT.

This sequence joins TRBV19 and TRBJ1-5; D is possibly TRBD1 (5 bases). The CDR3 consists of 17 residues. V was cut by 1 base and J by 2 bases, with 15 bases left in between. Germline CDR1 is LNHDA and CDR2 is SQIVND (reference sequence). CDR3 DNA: TGTGCCAGTAGTATAGCCGTGCGGGGGAGAGGCAATCAGCCCCAGCATTTT. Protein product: CASSIAVRGRGNQPQHF.

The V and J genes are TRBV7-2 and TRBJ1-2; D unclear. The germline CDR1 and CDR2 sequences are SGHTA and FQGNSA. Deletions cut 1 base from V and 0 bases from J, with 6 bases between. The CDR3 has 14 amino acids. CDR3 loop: CASSLGGSNYGYTF. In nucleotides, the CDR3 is TGTGCCAGCAGCTTAGGAGGGTCTAACTATGGCTACACCTTC.

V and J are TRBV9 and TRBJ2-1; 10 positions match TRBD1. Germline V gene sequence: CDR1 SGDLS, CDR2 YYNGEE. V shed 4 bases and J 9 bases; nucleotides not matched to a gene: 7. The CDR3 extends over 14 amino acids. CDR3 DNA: TGTGCCAGCAGCTGGGGGACAGGGGTGGCTGAGCAGTTCTTC. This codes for CASSWGTGVAEQFF. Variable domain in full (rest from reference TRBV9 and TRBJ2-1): DSGVTQTPKHLITATGQRVTLRCSPRSGDLSVYWYQQSLDQGLQFLIQYYNGEERAKGNILERFSAQQFPDLHSELNLSSLELGDSALYFCASSWGTGVAEQFFGPGTRLTVL.

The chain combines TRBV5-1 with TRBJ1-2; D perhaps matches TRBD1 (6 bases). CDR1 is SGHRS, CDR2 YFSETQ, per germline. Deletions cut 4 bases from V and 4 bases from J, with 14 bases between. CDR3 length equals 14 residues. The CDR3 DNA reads TGCGCCAGCAGCAGCGACAGGTTAGCCTATGGCTACACCTTC. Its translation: CASSSDRLAYGYTF.

The DNA for the CDR3 is TGTGCCAGCAGTCTCAGACTTCTAGGCACAGATACGCAGTATTTT. This gives the protein CASSLRLLGTDTQYF. This chain uses TRBV27 with TRBJ2-3; D unclear. CDR3 length equals 15 residues. V gave up 5 bases and J gave up 1 base, with 13 bases separating them. Germline V gene data show CDR1 as MNHEY and CDR2 as SMNVEV (reference sequence).

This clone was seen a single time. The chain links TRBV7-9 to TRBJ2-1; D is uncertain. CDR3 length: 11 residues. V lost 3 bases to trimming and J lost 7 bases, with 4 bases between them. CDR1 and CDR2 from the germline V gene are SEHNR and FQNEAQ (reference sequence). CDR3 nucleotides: TGTGCCAGCAGCTTGGCTAATGAGCAGTTCTTC. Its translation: CASSLANEQFF.

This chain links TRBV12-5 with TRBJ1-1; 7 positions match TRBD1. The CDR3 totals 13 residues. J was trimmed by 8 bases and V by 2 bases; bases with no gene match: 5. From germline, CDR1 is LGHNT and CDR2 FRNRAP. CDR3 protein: CASGLTGQAEAFF. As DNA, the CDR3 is TGTGCTAGTGGTTTGACCGGACAGGCCGAAGCTTTCTTT.